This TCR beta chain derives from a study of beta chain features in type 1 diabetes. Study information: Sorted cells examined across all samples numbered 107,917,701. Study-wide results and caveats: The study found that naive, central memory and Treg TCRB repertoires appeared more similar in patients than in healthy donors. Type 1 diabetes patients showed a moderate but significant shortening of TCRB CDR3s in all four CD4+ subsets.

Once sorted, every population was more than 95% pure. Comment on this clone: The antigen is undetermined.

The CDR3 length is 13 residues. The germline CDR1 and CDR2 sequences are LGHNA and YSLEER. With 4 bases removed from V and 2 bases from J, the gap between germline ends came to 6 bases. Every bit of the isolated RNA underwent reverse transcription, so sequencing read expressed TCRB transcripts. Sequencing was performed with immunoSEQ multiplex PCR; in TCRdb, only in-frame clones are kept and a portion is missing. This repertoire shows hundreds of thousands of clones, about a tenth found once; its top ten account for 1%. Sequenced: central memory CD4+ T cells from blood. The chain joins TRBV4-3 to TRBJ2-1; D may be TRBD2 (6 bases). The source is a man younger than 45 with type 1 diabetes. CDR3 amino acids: CASSRTTYNEQFF. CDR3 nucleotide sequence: TGCGCCAGCAGCCGGACTACCTACAATGAGCAGTTCTTC.